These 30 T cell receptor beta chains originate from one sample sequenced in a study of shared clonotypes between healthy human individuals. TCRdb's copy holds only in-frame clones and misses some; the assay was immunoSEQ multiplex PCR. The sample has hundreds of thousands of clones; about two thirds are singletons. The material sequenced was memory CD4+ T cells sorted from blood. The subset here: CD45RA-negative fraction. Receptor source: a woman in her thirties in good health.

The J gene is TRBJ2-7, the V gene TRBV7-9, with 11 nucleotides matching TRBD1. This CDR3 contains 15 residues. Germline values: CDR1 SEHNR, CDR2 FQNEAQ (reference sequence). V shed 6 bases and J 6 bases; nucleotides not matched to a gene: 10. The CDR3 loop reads CASRRTGTGGSEQYF. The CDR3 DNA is TGTGCCAGCAGGCGGACCGGGACAGGGGGGTCCGAGCAGTACTTC.

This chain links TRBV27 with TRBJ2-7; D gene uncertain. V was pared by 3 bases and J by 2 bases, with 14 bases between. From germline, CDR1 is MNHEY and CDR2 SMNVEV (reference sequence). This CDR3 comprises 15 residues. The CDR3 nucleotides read TGTGCCAGCAGTTTTAGGCCCGAGCCCGCCTACGAGCAGTACTTC. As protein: CASSFRPEPAYEQYF.

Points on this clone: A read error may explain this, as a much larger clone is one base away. The CDR3 DNA follows: TGTGCCAGCAGTGACAGGTCTGGGGCCAACGTCCTGACTTTC. Amino acid sequence: CASSDRSGANVLTF. V usage is TRBV28 and J usage is TRBJ2-6; D is possibly TRBD1 (6 bases). Looked up from germline, CDR1 is MDHEN and CDR2 is SYDVKM. V was trimmed by 5 bases and J by 1 base, leaving 6 bases between them. The CDR3 length is 14 residues.

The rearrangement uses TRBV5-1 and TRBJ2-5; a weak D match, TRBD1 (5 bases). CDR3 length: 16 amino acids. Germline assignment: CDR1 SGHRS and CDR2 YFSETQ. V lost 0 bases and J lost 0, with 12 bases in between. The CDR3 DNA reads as TGCGCCAGCAGCTTGGCCACGACAGTGAACCAAGAGACCCAGTACTTC. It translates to CASSLATTVNQETQYF.

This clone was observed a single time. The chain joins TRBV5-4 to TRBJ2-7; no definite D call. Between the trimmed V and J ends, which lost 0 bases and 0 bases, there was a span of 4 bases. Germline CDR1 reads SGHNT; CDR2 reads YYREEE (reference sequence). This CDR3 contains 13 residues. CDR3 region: CASSLEGSYEQYF. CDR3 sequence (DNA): TGTGCCAGCAGCTTGGAGGGCTCCTACGAGCAGTACTTC.

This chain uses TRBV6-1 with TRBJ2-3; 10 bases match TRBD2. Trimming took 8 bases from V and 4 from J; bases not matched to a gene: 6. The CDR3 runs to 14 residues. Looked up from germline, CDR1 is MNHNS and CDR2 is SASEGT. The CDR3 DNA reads TGTGCCAGCGGCCTAGCGGGAGTGGCAGATACGCAGTATTTT. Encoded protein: CASGLAGVADTQYF.

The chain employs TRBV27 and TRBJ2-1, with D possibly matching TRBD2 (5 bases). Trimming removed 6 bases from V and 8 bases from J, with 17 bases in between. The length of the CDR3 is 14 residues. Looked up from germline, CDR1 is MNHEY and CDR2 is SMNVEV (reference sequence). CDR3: CASREIETSDEQFF. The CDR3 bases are TGTGCCAGCAGGGAGATTGAAACTAGTGATGAGCAGTTCTTC.

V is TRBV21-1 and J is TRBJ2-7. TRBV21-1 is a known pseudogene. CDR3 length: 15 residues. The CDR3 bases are TGTGCCAGCAGCAACCGACAGGGAGGGTACTACGAGCAGTACTTC. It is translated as CASSNRQGGYYEQYF.

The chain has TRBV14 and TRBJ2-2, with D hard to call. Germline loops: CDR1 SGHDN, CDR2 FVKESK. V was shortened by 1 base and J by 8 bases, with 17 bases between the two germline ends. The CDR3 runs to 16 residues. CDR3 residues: CASSQGSYLKEGELFF. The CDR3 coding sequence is TGTGCCAGCAGCCAAGGTTCATACCTTAAGGAGGGGGAGCTGTTTTTT. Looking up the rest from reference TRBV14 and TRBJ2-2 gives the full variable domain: EAGVTQFPSHSVIEKGQTVTLRCDPISGHDNLYWYRRVMGKEIKFLLHFVKESKQDESGMPNNRFLAERTGGTYSTLKVQPAELEDSGVYFCASSQGSYLKEGELFFGEGSRLTVL.

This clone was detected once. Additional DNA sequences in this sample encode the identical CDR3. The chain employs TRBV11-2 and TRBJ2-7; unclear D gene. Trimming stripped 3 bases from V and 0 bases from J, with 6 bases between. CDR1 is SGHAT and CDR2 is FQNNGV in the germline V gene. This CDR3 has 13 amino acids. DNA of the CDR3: TGTGCCAGCAGCTTGAGGACCTCCTACGAGCAGTACTTC. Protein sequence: CASSLRTSYEQYF.

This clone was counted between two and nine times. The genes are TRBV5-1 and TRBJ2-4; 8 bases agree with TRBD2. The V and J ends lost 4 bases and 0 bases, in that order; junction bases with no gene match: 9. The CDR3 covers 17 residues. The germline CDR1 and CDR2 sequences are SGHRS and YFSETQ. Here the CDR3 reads CASSLLLSGVAKNIQYF. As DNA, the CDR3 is TGCGCCAGCAGCCTCCTCCTTAGCGGGGTAGCCAAAAACATTCAGTACTTC.

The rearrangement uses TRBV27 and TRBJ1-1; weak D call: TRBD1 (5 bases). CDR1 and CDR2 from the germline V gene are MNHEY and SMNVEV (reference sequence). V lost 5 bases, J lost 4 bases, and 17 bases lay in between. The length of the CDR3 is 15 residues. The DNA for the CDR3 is TGTGCCAGCAGTATGGGGCGTTTCTTGTCCACTGAAGCTTTCTTT. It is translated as CASSMGRFLSTEAFF.

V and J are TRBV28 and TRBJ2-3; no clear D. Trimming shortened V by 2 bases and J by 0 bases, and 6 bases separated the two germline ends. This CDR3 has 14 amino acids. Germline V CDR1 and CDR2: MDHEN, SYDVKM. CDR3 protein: CASSLHISTDTQYF. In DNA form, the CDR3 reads TGTGCCAGCAGTTTACACATCAGCACAGATACGCAGTATTTT.

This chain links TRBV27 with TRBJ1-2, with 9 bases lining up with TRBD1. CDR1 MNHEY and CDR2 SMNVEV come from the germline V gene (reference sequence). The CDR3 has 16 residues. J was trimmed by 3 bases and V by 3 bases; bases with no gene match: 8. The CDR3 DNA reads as TGTGCCAGCAGTTTGATGGCCGGGACAGGGCACTATGGCTACACCTTC. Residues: CASSLMAGTGHYGYTF.

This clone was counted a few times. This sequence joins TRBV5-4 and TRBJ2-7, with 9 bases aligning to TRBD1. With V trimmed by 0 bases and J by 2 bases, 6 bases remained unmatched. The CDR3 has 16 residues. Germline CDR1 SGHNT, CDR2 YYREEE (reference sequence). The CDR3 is CASSLGSDRGTYEQYF. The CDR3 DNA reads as TGTGCCAGCAGCTTGGGATCGGACAGGGGTACCTACGAGCAGTACTTC.

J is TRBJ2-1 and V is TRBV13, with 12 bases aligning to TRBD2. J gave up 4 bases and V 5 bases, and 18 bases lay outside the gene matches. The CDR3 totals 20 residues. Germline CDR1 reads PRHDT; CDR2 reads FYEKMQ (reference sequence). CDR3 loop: CASSKAKMTSGSWGYNEQFF. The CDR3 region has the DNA TGTGCCAGCAGCAAGGCCAAGATGACTAGCGGGAGTTGGGGATACAATGAGCAGTTCTTC.

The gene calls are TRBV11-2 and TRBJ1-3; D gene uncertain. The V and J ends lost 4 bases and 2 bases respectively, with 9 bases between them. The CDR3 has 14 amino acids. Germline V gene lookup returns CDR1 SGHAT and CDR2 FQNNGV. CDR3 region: CASSSLRAGNTIYF. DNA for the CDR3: TGTGCCAGCAGCTCACTGAGAGCTGGAAACACCATATATTTT.

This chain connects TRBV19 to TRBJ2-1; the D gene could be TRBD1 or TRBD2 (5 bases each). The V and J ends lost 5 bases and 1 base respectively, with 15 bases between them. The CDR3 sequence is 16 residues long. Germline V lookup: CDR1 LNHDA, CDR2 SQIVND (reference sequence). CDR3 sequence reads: CASSFRWGSSYNEQFF. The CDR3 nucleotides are TGTGCCAGTAGTTTTCGATGGGGGAGTTCCTACAATGAGCAGTTCTTC. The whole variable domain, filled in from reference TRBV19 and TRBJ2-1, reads DGGITQSPKYLFRKEGQNVTLSCEQNLNHDAMYWYRQDPGQGLRLIYYSQIVNDFQKGDIAEGYSVSREKKESFPLTVTSAQKNPTAFYLCASSFRWGSSYNEQFFGPGTRLTVL.

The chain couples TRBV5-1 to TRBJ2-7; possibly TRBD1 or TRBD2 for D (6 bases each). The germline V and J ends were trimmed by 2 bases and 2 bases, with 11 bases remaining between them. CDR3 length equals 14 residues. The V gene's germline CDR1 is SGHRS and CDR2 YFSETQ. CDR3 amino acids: CASSFAGEAYEQYF. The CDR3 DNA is TGCGCCAGCAGCTTTGCAGGGGAGGCCTACGAGCAGTACTTC.

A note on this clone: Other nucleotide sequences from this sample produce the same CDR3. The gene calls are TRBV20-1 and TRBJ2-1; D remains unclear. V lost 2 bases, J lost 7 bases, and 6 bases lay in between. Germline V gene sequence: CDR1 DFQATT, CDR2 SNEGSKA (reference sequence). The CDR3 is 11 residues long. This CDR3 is CSARRVNEQFF. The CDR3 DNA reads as TGCAGTGCTAGAAGGGTAAATGAGCAGTTCTTC.

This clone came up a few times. The CDR3 region has the DNA TGCAGCGTTGCGGCGTCTGGGGCCAACGTCCTGACTTTC. It codes for CSVAASGANVLTF. The rearrangement uses TRBV29-1 and TRBJ2-6; D is ambiguous. This CDR3 has 13 amino acids. V lost 4 bases to trimming and J lost 1 base, with 5 bases between them. Germline values: CDR1 SQVTM, CDR2 ANQGSEA.

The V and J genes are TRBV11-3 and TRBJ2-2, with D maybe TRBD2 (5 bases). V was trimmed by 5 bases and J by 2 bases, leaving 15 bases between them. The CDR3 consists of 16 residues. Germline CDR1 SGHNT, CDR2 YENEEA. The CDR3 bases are TGTGCCAGCAGCCGACCACTAGGGTTTAACACCGGGGAGCTGTTTTTT. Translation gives CASSRPLGFNTGELFF.

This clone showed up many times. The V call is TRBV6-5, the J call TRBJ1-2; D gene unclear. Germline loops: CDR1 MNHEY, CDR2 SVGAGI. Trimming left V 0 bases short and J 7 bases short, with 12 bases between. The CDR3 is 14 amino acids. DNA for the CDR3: TGTGCCAGCAGTTACTCTGGAGGGCCGGGTGGCTACACCTTC. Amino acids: CASSYSGGPGGYTF.

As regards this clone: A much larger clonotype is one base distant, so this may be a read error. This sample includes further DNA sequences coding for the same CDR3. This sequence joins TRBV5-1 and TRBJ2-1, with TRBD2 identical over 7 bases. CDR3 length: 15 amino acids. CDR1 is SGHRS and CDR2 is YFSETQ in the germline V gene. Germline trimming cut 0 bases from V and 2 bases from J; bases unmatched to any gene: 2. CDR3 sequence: CASSLASGAYNEQFF. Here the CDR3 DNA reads TGCGCCAGCAGCTTGGCTAGCGGAGCCTACAATGAGCAGTTCTTC.

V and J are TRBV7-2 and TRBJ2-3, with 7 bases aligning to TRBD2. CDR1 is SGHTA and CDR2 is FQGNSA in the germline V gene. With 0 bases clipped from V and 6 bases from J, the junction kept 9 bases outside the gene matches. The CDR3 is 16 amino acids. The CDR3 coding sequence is TGTGCCAGCAGCTTAGCGCCAAGCGGGAAGGGTGATACGCAGTATTTT. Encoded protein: CASSLAPSGKGDTQYF.

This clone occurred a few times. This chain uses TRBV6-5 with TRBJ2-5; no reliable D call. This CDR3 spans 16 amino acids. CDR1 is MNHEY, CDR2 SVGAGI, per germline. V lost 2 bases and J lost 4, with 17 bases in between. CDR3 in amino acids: CASSYAIPGEGETQYF. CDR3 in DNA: TGTGCCAGCAGTTACGCCATACCAGGAGAAGGAGAGACCCAGTACTTC.

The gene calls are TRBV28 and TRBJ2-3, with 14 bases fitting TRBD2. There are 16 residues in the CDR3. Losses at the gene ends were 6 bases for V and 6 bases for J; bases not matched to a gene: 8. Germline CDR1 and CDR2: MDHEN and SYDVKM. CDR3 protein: CASRSTSGRGPDTQYF. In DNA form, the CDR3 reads TGTGCCAGCAGGTCGACTAGCGGGAGGGGTCCCGATACGCAGTATTTT.

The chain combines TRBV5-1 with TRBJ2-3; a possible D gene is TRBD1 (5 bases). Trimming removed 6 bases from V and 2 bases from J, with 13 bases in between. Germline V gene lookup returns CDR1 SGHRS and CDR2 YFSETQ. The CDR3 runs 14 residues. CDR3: CASNPDSDTDTQYF. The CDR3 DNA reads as TGCGCCAGCAATCCTGACAGCGACACAGATACGCAGTATTTT. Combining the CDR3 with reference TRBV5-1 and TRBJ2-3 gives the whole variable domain KAGVTQTPRYLIKTRGQQVTLSCSPISGHRSVSWYQQTPGQGLQFLFEYFSETQRNKGNFPGRFSGRQFSNSRSEMNVSTLELGDSALYLCASNPDSDTDTQYFGPGTRLTVL.

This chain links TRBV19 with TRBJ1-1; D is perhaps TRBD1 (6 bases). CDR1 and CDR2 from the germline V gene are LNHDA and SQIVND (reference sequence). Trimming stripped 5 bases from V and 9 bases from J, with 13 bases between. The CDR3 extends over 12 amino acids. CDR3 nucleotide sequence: TGTGCCAGTAGTTCAAACCAGGGGAAAGCTTTCTTT. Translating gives CASSSNQGKAFF. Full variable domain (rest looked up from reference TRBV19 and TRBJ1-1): DGGITQSPKYLFRKEGQNVTLSCEQNLNHDAMYWYRQDPGQGLRLIYYSQIVNDFQKGDIAEGYSVSREKKESFPLTVTSAQKNPTAFYLCASSSNQGKAFFGQGTRLTVV.

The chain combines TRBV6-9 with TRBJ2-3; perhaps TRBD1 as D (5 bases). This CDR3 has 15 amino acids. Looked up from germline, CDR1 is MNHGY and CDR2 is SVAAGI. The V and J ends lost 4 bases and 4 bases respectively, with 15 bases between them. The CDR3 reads CASSWGSTVPDTQYF. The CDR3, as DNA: TGTGCCAGCAGTTGGGGCAGCACAGTGCCAGATACGCAGTATTTT.